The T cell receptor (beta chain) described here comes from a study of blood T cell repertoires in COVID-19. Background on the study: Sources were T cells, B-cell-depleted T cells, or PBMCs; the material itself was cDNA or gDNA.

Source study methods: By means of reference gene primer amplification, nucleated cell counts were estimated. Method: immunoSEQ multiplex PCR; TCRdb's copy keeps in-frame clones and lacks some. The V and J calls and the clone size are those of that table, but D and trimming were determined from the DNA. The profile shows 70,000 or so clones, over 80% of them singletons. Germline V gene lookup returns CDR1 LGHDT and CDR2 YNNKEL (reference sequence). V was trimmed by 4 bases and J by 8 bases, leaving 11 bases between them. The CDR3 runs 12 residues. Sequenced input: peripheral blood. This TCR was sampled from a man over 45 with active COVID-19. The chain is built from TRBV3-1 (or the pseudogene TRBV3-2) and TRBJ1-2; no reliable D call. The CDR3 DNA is TGTGCCAGCAGCCGACTGATGAGAGGCTACACCTTC. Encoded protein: CASSRLMRGYTF.